These T cell receptor beta chains were read from a single sample in a study of blood T cell repertoires in COVID-19. Profiled with immunoSEQ multiplex PCR; TCRdb holds only in-frame clones, not every one. The sample carries approximately 170,000 clones, around four fifths recorded once. The sample consisted of peripheral blood. The receptors originated from a woman over 75 with COVID-19, enrolled during active disease. Each CDR3 is given with its conserved first and last residue. D genes are given only for firm matches. Rows give clone size only sometimes, using once, few, many, or a class for an expanded clone.

clone_size: once; j_call: TRBJ1-1; d_call: TRBD1; v_call: TRBV28; cdr3_nt: TGTGCCAGCAGTTTACCGCGGACAGGGGCCAACACTGAAGCTTTCTTT; cdr3_aa: CASSLPRTGANTEAFF
clone_size: .; j_call: TRBJ1-2; d_call: .; v_call: TRBV6-6; cdr3_nt: TGTGCCAGCAGTTACCCCACCGACGGGGGCTACACCTTC; cdr3_aa: CASSYPTDGGYTF
clone_size: .; j_call: TRBJ2-1; d_call: TRBD2; v_call: TRBV3-1/TRBV3-2; cdr3_nt: TGTGCCAGCAGCCCTACTAGCGGCCACAATGAGCAGTTCTTC; cdr3_aa: CASSPTSGHNEQFF
clone_size: .; j_call: TRBJ1-2; d_call: .; v_call: TRBV10-3; cdr3_nt: TGTGCCATCAGTGAGTTTGGGGGACAACCGACAAGCTACACCTTC; cdr3_aa: CAISEFGGQPTSYTF
clone_size: .; j_call: TRBJ2-7; d_call: TRBD2; v_call: TRBV3-1/TRBV3-2; cdr3_nt: TGTGCCAGCAGCCAAGCCGGGACTACCTACGAGCAGTACTTC; cdr3_aa: CASSQAGTTYEQYF
clone_size: .; j_call: TRBJ2-4; d_call: .; v_call: TRBV28; cdr3_nt: TGTGCCAGCAGTTTAAGAAGAGTGAACATTCAGTACTTC; cdr3_aa: CASSLRRVNIQYF
clone_size: .; j_call: TRBJ1-5; d_call: .; v_call: TRBV23-1; cdr3_nt: TGCGCCACCCCCCGGGGAGGGGTTCAGCCCCAGCATTTT; cdr3_aa: CATPRGGVQPQHF
clone_size: once; j_call: TRBJ2-1; d_call: TRBD2; v_call: TRBV18; cdr3_nt: TGTGCCAGCTCACCAGCTAGCGGGGAATACAATGAGCAGTTCTTC; cdr3_aa: CASSPASGEYNEQFF
clone_size: few; j_call: TRBJ1-2; d_call: .; v_call: TRBV7-2; cdr3_nt: TGTGCCAGCAGCCCCCCTCCCGGGGGGTTGAGGGGCTACACCTTC; cdr3_aa: CASSPPPGGLRGYTF
clone_size: .; j_call: TRBJ2-5; d_call: TRBD1; v_call: TRBV5-1; cdr3_nt: TGCGCCAGCAGCTTGCTCGGGACAGGGGAAGAGACCCAGTACTTC; cdr3_aa: CASSLLGTGEETQYF
clone_size: .; j_call: TRBJ2-7; d_call: .; v_call: TRBV7-3; cdr3_nt: TGTGCCAGCAGCGCCGGAGGGAACACCTACGAGCAGTACTTC; cdr3_aa: CASSAGGNTYEQYF
clone_size: .; j_call: TRBJ1-6; d_call: TRBD1; v_call: TRBV18; cdr3_nt: TGTGCCAGCTCAGCGGGACAGGCCGGTTCACCCCTCCACTTT; cdr3_aa: CASSAGQAGSPLHF
clone_size: once; j_call: TRBJ2-1; d_call: TRBD2; v_call: TRBV7-2; cdr3_nt: TGTGCCAGCAGCTTAGTAGCGGGAGCTGGCGTGCAGTTCTTC; cdr3_aa: CASSLVAGAGVQFF
clone_size: .; j_call: TRBJ1-2; d_call: .; v_call: TRBV19; cdr3_nt: TGTGCCAGTAGTATCACCCGCCCTTTAGCTAACTATGGCTACACCTTC; cdr3_aa: CASSITRPLANYGYTF
clone_size: .; j_call: TRBJ1-1; d_call: .; v_call: TRBV5-1; cdr3_nt: TGCGCCAGCAGCTCGACAGGCCCCCTGACTGAAGCTTTCTTT; cdr3_aa: CASSSTGPLTEAFF
clone_size: .; j_call: TRBJ2-7; d_call: TRBD2; v_call: TRBV9; cdr3_nt: TGTGCCAGCAGCAAACTCCCGGGACTAGCGGGGTTCGAGCAGTACTTC; cdr3_aa: CASSKLPGLAGFEQYF
clone_size: .; j_call: TRBJ2-1; d_call: TRBD1; v_call: TRBV6-5; cdr3_nt: TGTGCCAGCAGTTCCCGGACAGGGTGGCTTGAGCAGTTCTTC; cdr3_aa: CASSSRTGWLEQFF
clone_size: .; j_call: TRBJ2-7; d_call: TRBD1; v_call: TRBV5-1; cdr3_nt: TGCGCCAGCAGCTCGAGACAGGGAACCGTCTACGAGCAGTACTTC; cdr3_aa: CASSSRQGTVYEQYF
clone_size: .; j_call: TRBJ1-1; d_call: .; v_call: TRBV3-1/TRBV3-2; cdr3_nt: TGTGCCAGCAGCTCCTCCACGGGCACTGAAGCTTTCTTT; cdr3_aa: CASSSSTGTEAFF
clone_size: .; j_call: TRBJ2-2; d_call: TRBD1; v_call: TRBV23-1; cdr3_nt: TGCGCCAGCAGTCCCAACCCGACAGGGTATCCCGGGGAGCTGTTTTTT; cdr3_aa: CASSPNPTGYPGELFF
clone_size: .; j_call: TRBJ2-5; d_call: TRBD2; v_call: TRBV19; cdr3_nt: TGTGCCAGTAGCCGACCTGGACTAGCAGGTCGAGAGACCCAGTACTTC; cdr3_aa: CASSRPGLAGRETQYF
clone_size: .; j_call: TRBJ2-7; d_call: TRBD2; v_call: TRBV5-1; cdr3_nt: TGCGCCAGCAGCCAAACTAGCGGGAAACCCGAGCAGTACTTC; cdr3_aa: CASSQTSGKPEQYF
clone_size: .; j_call: TRBJ2-5; d_call: .; v_call: TRBV6-5; cdr3_nt: TGTGCCAGCAGGGGGACGGGAGATGTAGGAGAGACCCAGTACTTC; cdr3_aa: CASRGTGDVGETQYF
clone_size: .; j_call: TRBJ1-2; d_call: .; v_call: TRBV7-9; cdr3_nt: TGTGCCAGCAGCTTGAGGGAGGGCTACACCTTC; cdr3_aa: CASSLREGYTF
clone_size: few; j_call: TRBJ2-7; d_call: .; v_call: TRBV4-2; cdr3_nt: TGTGCCAGCAGCCAAGACTGGACAGTATACGAGCAGTACTTC; cdr3_aa: CASSQDWTVYEQYF
clone_size: .; j_call: TRBJ2-6; d_call: .; v_call: TRBV4-2; cdr3_nt: TGTGCCAGCAGCCAAGACCCAAACTCTGGGGCCAACGTCCTGACTTTC; cdr3_aa: CASSQDPNSGANVLTF
clone_size: .; j_call: TRBJ2-1; d_call: TRBD2; v_call: TRBV5-4; cdr3_nt: TGTGCCAGCAGTCCTGGGGGTAGCGGGATGAATGAGCAGTTCTTC; cdr3_aa: CASSPGGSGMNEQFF
clone_size: .; j_call: TRBJ1-5; d_call: TRBD1; v_call: TRBV2; cdr3_nt: TGTGCCAGCAGCCTACAGGGGGCCCCTAATCAGCCCCAGCATTTT; cdr3_aa: CASSLQGAPNQPQHF
clone_size: .; j_call: TRBJ2-1; d_call: TRBD2; v_call: TRBV4-1; cdr3_nt: TGCGCCAGCAGCCACCAGGGAGGGGATGAGCAGTTCTTC; cdr3_aa: CASSHQGGDEQFF
clone_size: .; j_call: TRBJ2-5; d_call: TRBD2; v_call: TRBV11-2; cdr3_nt: TGTGCCAGCAGCCCCTCCAGAAGTAGCGGGGGGCTGAGAGAGACCCAGTACTTC; cdr3_aa: CASSPSRSSGGLRETQYF
clone_size: .; j_call: TRBJ1-1; d_call: .; v_call: TRBV18; cdr3_nt: TGTGCCAGCTCACCACCAAGGACTACGAACACTGAAGCTTTCTTT; cdr3_aa: CASSPPRTTNTEAFF
clone_size: .; j_call: TRBJ1-5; d_call: .; v_call: TRBV28; cdr3_nt: TGTGCCAGCGGGAGGCAAGGGCAGCCCCAGCATTTT; cdr3_aa: CASGRQGQPQHF